This paragraph covers one TCR beta chain sequence. What this receptor recognizes is not known. The sample holds no much larger clone one base away, and base qualities are not on file. CDR1 and CDR2 (KGHDR, SFDVKD) derive from the germline V gene. Taken from cysteine to phenylalanine, the CDR3 has 15 residues. Of the read, only the CDR3 DNA is kept; its 45 bases are in frame from base 1. V is reduced by 3 bases and J by 3 bases, leaving a spacing of 11 bases between them. The data originate from a study of control samples from healthy donors and cancer patients (dated by TCRdb to the early 2020s). The library was built by means of the immunoSEQ multiplex PCR assay. Not all clones reach the TCRdb copy of this immuneACCESS table, which keeps in-frame sequences only. Checked studies attribute under half of the gap to unresolved V genes and leave the rest unexplained. A total of around 130,000 clones appear in this sample, roughly 84% of them only once. The ten largest clonotypes hold around 3% of the sample.

The chain links TRBV24-1 with TRBJ2-4; perhaps TRBD1 is the D gene, with 6 bases matching. Sequences were obtained from blood. This TCR derives from a man in his forties or fifties in good health. In nucleotides, the sequence is TGTGCCACCAGTGATCTCAGGGGCGGCAAAAACATTCAGTACTTC. This translates into CATSDLRGGKNIQYF.